Below, one T cell receptor beta chain is given with its context. Antigen specificity is unknown. These data originate in a study of OX40 agonist ivuxolimab in advanced cancers. Study in general: Of mixed ages from 23 to 79 and averaging about 60 years, the group was roughly 85% male. Study-wide results and caveats: Clonal expansion in partial responders at 0.1-3.0 mg/kg ranked among the lowest.

The germline V gene has CDR1 MNHEY and CDR2 SVGAGI. The V end was cut by 2 bases, the J end by 8 bases, with 13 bases between. The CDR3 extends over 14 amino acids. The assay was immunoSEQ multiplex PCR, and TCRdb's table has in-frame clones only and misses some. The sample has about 26,000 clones, roughly 80% seen once. V usage is TRBV6-5 and J usage is TRBJ2-1; D unclear. This TCR was recovered from an adult with an advanced solid tumor such as melanoma, head and neck, liver or kidney cancer. Source: CD4+ or CD8+ T cells sorted from blood, taken in a trial of the OX40 agonist ivuxolimab. CDR3 loop: CASSYGTPKYEQFF. The CDR3 bases are TGTGCCAGCAGTTACGGTACCCCAAAGTATGAGCAGTTCTTC.